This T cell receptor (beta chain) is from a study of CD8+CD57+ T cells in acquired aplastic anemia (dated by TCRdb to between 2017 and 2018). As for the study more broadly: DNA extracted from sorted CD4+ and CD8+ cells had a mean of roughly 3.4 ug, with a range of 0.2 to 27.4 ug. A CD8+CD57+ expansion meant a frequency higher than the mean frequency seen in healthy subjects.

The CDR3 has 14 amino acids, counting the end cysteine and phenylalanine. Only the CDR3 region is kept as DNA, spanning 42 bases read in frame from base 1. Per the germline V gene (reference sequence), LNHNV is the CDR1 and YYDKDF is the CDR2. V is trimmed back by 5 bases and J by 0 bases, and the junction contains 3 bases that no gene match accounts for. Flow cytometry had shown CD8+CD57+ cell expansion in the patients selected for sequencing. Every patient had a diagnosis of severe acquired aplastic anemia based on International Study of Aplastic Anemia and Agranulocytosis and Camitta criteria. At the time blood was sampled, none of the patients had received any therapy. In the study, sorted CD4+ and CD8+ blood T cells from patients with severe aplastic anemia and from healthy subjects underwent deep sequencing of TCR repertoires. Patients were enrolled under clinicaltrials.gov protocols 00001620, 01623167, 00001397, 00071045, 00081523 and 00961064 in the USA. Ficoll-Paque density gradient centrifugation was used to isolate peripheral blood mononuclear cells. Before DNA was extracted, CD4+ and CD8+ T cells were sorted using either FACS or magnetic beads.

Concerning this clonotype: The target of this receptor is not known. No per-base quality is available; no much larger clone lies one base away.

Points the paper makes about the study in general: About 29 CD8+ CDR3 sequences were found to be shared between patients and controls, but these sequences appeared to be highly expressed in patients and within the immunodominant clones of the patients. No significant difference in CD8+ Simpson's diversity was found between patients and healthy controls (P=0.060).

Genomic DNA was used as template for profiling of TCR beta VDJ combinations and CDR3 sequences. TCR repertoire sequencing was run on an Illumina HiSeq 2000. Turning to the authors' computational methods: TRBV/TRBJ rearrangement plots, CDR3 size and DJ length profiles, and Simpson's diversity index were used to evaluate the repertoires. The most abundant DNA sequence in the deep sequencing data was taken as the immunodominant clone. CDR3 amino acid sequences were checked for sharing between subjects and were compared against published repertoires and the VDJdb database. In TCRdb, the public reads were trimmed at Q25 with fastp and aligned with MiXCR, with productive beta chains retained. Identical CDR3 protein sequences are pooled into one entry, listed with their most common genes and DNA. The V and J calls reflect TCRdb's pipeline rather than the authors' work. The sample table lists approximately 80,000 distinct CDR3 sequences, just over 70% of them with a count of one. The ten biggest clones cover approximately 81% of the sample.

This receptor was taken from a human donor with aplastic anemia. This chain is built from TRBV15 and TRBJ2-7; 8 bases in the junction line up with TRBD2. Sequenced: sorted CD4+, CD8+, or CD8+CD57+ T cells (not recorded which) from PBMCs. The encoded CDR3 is CATSGSGVSYEQYF. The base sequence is TGTGCCACCAGCGGTAGCGGGGTCTCCTACGAGCAGTACTTC.